This T cell receptor beta chain was found in a study of molecular identifiers for immune sequencing clone quantification. The V and J ends lost 3 bases and 1 base respectively, with 6 bases between them. CDR3 length: 12 amino acids. CDR1 is DFQATT and CDR2 is SNEGSKA in the germline V gene (reference sequence). In its sample, this clonotype was seen many times. Each CDR3 protein is one row after TCRdb ran MiXCR on the PCR reads. Of around 460,000 distinct CDR3 sequences detected, around 23% appear once; the ten largest clones hold under 0.85%. The sequence derives from a human donor in good health. Some libraries in this study had Jurkat cell RNA spiked in. The chain employs TRBV20-1 and TRBJ1-1, with D unresolved. The sequenced sample was naive CD8+ T cells from blood, with Jurkat cell RNA spiked in. Subset meaning: FACS-sorted CD8+CD4-CCR7+CD45RA+ naive T cells. This CDR3 reads CSASKPNTEAFF. In nucleotides, the CDR3 is TGCAGTGCTAGCAAGCCGAACACTGAAGCTTTCTTT.